One and the same sample provided the 15 T cell receptor beta chains below, sequenced in a study of CD8 T cells in ankylosing spondylitis. Study outcomes and limitations: For ankylosing spondylitis blood, a TCR beta motif of 8 or 9 highly homologous variants appeared characteristic.

Their antigens remain unidentified. One entry per CDR3 protein results from TCRdb running MiXCR on the 5' RACE reads. In the table there are more than 300,000 distinct CDR3 sequences, around 8% of which are singletons. The material sequenced was blood, either unsorted or a sorted T cell fraction (not recorded which). These receptors all stem from a male donor with ankylosing spondylitis.

This clonotype was seen at least ten times. The rearrangement joins TRBV19 to TRBJ1-1, with a tentative D call TRBD1 (5 bases). The germline V and J ends were trimmed by 4 bases and 4 bases, with 13 bases remaining between them. CDR1 and CDR2 (germline): LNHDA, SQIVND (reference sequence). The CDR3 has 14 residues. CDR3 loop: CASSNGAGRTEAFF. The CDR3 nucleotides read TGTGCCAGTAGTAATGGGGCAGGGCGCACTGAAGCTTTCTTT.

This clonotype was seen repeatedly, ten times or more. This chain joins TRBV13 and TRBJ2-5; D is perhaps TRBD1 (6 bases). Germline values: CDR1 PRHDT, CDR2 FYEKMQ (reference sequence). Trimming left V 5 bases short and J 1 base short, with 11 bases between. The CDR3 sequence is 14 residues long. CDR3 nucleotide sequence: TGTGCCAGCAGCCAGGGGACGCCCCAAGAGACCCAGTACTTC. Translation: CASSQGTPQETQYF.

This clonotype appeared many times. An end of the junction differs from the germline gene, which may be a read error. The rearrangement uses TRBV5-1 and TRBJ2-7; 9 bases are a match to TRBD1. This CDR3 contains 14 residues. Germline CDR1 is SGHRS and CDR2 is YFSETQ. The CDR3 region has the DNA TGTGCCAGCTCACTCGGGGACAGGGCTTACGAGCAGTACTTC. It translates to CASSLGDRAYEQYF.

The J gene is TRBJ2-1, the V gene TRBV11-3; D not certain. This CDR3 has 15 residues. Per the germline V gene, CDR1 is SGHNT and CDR2 is YENEEA. Trimming cost V 1 base and J 8 bases, with 15 bases left between them. The CDR3 sequence is CASSLVPEATYEQFF. Written as DNA, the CDR3 is TGTGCCAGCAGCTTAGTTCCCGAAGCGACCTATGAGCAGTTCTTC.

This clonotype was seen ten or more times. The chain couples TRBV29-1 to TRBJ2-1, with D possibly TRBD2 on 5 matching bases. The CDR3 totals 12 residues. The germline gives CDR1 SQVTM, CDR2 ANQGSEA. Trimming took 1 base from V and 8 from J, leaving 9 bases between them. CDR3 nucleotides: TGCAGCGTTGAAGGGCGGGTCTATGAGCAGTTCTTC. Translated, it gives CSVEGRVYEQFF.

This chain uses TRBV5-6 with TRBJ2-7; D is perhaps TRBD1 (6 bases). The germline V gene encodes CDR1 SGHDT and CDR2 YYEEEE. The CDR3 runs 12 residues. The V gene lost 4 bases and the J gene lost 3 bases, with 8 bases spanning the gap. The CDR3: CASSRTDYEQYF. Written as DNA, the CDR3 is TGTGCCAGCAGCAGGACAGACTACGAGCAGTACTTC.

This clonotype was seen ten or more times. This chain connects TRBV29-1 to TRBJ2-3; 9 nucleotides line up with TRBD1. Germline values: CDR1 SQVTM, CDR2 ANQGSEA. The CDR3 loop spans 15 amino acids. Trimming at V came to 0 bases and at J to 7 bases, leaving 8 bases not matched to a gene. CDR3 bases: TGCAGCGTTGAAGAATCCGGGACAGGGTCAAATACGCAGTATTTT. Its translation: CSVEESGTGSNTQYF.

Notes on this clonotype: This may be a read error, as it is one base from a much larger clone. This CDR3 fails to terminate in the conserved phenylalanine or tryptophan, so it likely reflects a read error. V gene TRBV27 combines with J gene TRBJ2-1, with D possibly matching TRBD2 (7 bases). Germline CDR1 MNHEY, CDR2 SMNVEV (reference sequence). There are 17 residues in the CDR3. The germline V and J ends were trimmed by 3 bases and 4 bases, with 19 bases remaining between them. The CDR3 DNA reads TGTGCCAGCAGTTTGGGGGCCCGACTAGCTTTTTACAATGAGCAGTTCTTA. It codes for CASSLGARLAFYNEQFL.

Written as DNA, the CDR3 is TGTGCCAGCAGTTTATTTATCGATGTTACCCGCCCTTCCGAGCAGTACTTC. This encodes CASSLFIDVTRPSEQYF. The chain has TRBV27 and TRBJ2-7; D uncertain. V was trimmed by 1 base and J by 6 bases, leaving 22 bases between them. This CDR3 is 17 amino acids long. CDR1 and CDR2 from the germline V gene are MNHEY and SMNVEV (reference sequence).

This clonotype was detected only a few times. The chain has TRBV12-3 or TRBV12-4 and TRBJ2-7, with D tentatively TRBD1 (6 bases). The CDR3 consists of 14 residues. V was clipped by 6 bases and J by 5 bases, with 17 bases between them. The CDR3 loop is CASSLTGLHHEQYF. Here the CDR3 DNA reads TGTGCCAGCAGCCTGACAGGTCTACACCACGAGCAGTACTTC.

This clonotype was counted only a few times. The gene calls are TRBV20-1 and TRBJ2-4; TRBD2 aligns across 9 bases. With V trimmed by 7 bases and J by 3 bases, 4 bases remained unmatched. The CDR3 length is 13 residues. Looked up from germline, CDR1 is DFQATT and CDR2 is SNEGSKA (reference sequence). The CDR3: CSGLAVDKNIQYF. The CDR3, as DNA: TGCAGTGGACTAGCGGTTGACAAAAACATTCAGTACTTC.

The rearrangement uses TRBV27 and TRBJ2-1; 8 bases map to TRBD2. Germline values: CDR1 MNHEY, CDR2 SMNVEV (reference sequence). The CDR3 loop spans 12 amino acids. Losses at the gene ends were 7 bases for V and 10 bases for J; bases not matched to a gene: 6. This CDR3 is CASTPGGREQFF. The DNA of the CDR3 is TGTGCCAGCACCCCGGGGGGGCGAGAGCAGTTCTTC.

This clonotype was counted a few times. V is TRBV29-1 and J is TRBJ2-7, with no clear D. This CDR3 spans 12 amino acids. The germline V gene encodes CDR1 SQVTM and CDR2 ANQGSEA. Trimming left V 4 bases short and J 3 bases short, with 10 bases between. The CDR3 nucleotides are TGCAGCGTTGCCACAACGGGCTACGAGCAGTACTTC. Translating gives CSVATTGYEQYF.

This clonotype showed up many times. V usage is TRBV20-1 and J usage is TRBJ1-1, with D possibly TRBD1 on 6 matching bases. CDR1 DFQATT and CDR2 SNEGSKA come from the germline V gene (reference sequence). V gave up 7 bases and J gave up 3 bases, with 18 bases separating them. This CDR3 spans 14 amino acids. The CDR3 here is CSVDSGWEDTEAFF. The CDR3 DNA is TGCAGTGTGGACAGTGGATGGGAGGACACTGAAGCTTTCTTT.

This clonotype showed up many times. The chain couples TRBV5-1 to TRBJ2-5; perhaps TRBD2 as D (5 bases). The CDR3 runs to 13 residues. Trimming cost V 6 bases and J 5 bases, with 14 bases left between them. CDR1 is SGHRS and CDR2 is YFSETQ in the germline V gene. The CDR3 DNA follows: TGCGCCAGCAACCGGGGTGGCGGTGAGACCCAGTACTTC. It codes for CASNRGGGETQYF.